These 27 T cell receptor beta chains share one sample of origin, sequenced in a study of shared clonotypes between healthy human individuals. The data were produced by immunoSEQ multiplex PCR, yet TCRdb's version contains in-frame clones alone and is incomplete. The profile shows millions of clones, roughly 92% of them singletons. Sequencing was done on a sample of naive CD4+ T cells sorted from blood. Subset noted: CD45RA+ positively selected. The receptors were sampled from a man aged 18 to 30 in good health.

The genes are TRBV30 and TRBJ2-7, with TRBD2 identical over 10 bases. The CDR3 length is 17 residues. Germline V gene sequence: CDR1 GTSNPN, CDR2 SVGIG (reference sequence). V gave up 2 bases and J gave up 4 bases; unmatched junction bases: 14. CDR3 region: CAWSSHGRLAGKYEQYF. Written as DNA, the CDR3 is TGTGCCTGGAGTTCCCACGGCCGACTAGCGGGTAAATACGAGCAGTACTTC. The full variable domain, rest sourced from reference TRBV30 and TRBJ2-7, is SQTIHQWPATLVQPVGSPLSLECTVEGTSNPNLYWYRQAAGRGLQLLFYSVGIGQISSEVPQNLSASRPQDRQFILSSKKLLLSDSGFYLCAWSSHGRLAGKYEQYFGPGTRLTVT.

The rearrangement uses TRBV27 and TRBJ2-6, with 10 positions matching TRBD2. CDR1 and CDR2 from the germline V gene are MNHEY and SMNVEV (reference sequence). V shed 2 bases and J 4 bases; nucleotides not matched to a gene: 11. The CDR3 runs 19 residues. The CDR3 spells CASSLGSGRALSGANVLTF. CDR3 nucleotides: TGTGCCAGCAGTTTAGGAAGCGGGAGGGCCTTGAGCGGGGCCAACGTCCTGACTTTC.

This clone was found a few times. The chain carries TRBV6-1 and TRBJ1-6; D may be TRBD1 (5 bases). V gave up 1 base and J gave up 11 bases, with 15 bases separating them. Germline V gives CDR1 MNHNS, CDR2 SASEGT. The CDR3 contains 15 residues. The CDR3 DNA reads TGTGCCAGCAGTGAAGTTTGGGGCCCGGGGCCACCCCTCCACTTT. It encodes CASSEVWGPGPPLHF.

This chain connects TRBV7-9 to TRBJ2-7; D not certain. V was clipped by 1 base and J by 3 bases, with 13 bases between them. The CDR3 totals 15 residues. Germline loops: CDR1 SEHNR, CDR2 FQNEAQ (reference sequence). Written as DNA, the CDR3 is TGTGCCAGCAGCTTAGAGCCGGGTTGGGACTACGAGCAGTACTTC. Amino acid sequence: CASSLEPGWDYEQYF.

The chain uses TRBV19 and TRBJ2-1, with TRBD1 matching over 7 bases. With V trimmed by 6 bases and J by 8 bases, 13 bases remained unmatched. Germline V lookup: CDR1 LNHDA, CDR2 SQIVND (reference sequence). The CDR3 is 15 residues long. This chain's CDR3 is CASRIIRGNIHEQFF. DNA of the CDR3: TGTGCCAGTAGGATAATCAGGGGGAATATCCATGAGCAGTTCTTC. Filled out from reference TRBV19 and TRBJ2-1, the complete variable domain reads DGGITQSPKYLFRKEGQNVTLSCEQNLNHDAMYWYRQDPGQGLRLIYYSQIVNDFQKGDIAEGYSVSREKKESFPLTVTSAQKNPTAFYLCASRIIRGNIHEQFFGPGTRLTVL.

The V call is TRBV21-1, the J call TRBJ2-7; the table assigns TRBD2, which was not confirmed against the DNA. TRBV21-1 is noted as a pseudogene. The CDR3 contains 19 residues. CDR3 residues: CASSMAGTPSGTRFCEQYF. Here the CDR3 DNA reads TGTGCCAGCAGCATGGCCGGGACACCCTCCGGGACTAGGTTTTGCGAGCAGTACTTC.

The sample holds one count of this clone. The chain couples TRBV5-1 to TRBJ1-6, with D possibly TRBD1 on 6 matching bases. The CDR3 is made up of 16 amino acids. Trimming removed 4 bases from V and 4 bases from J, with 15 bases in between. CDR1 and CDR2 (germline): SGHRS, YFSETQ. The CDR3: CASSLTGSRYNSPLHF. The CDR3 DNA is TGCGCCAGCAGCCTGACAGGTTCCCGTTATAATTCACCCCTCCACTTT. The variable domain in full, completed from reference TRBV5-1 and TRBJ1-6, reads KAGVTQTPRYLIKTRGQQVTLSCSPISGHRSVSWYQQTPGQGLQFLFEYFSETQRNKGNFPGRFSGRQFSNSRSEMNVSTLELGDSALYLCASSLTGSRYNSPLHFGNGTRLTVT.

The chain is built from TRBV6-1 and TRBJ1-1; no definite D call. Trimming took 5 bases from V and 8 from J, leaving 15 bases between them. The CDR3 extends over 13 amino acids. The germline V gene has CDR1 MNHNS and CDR2 SASEGT. The CDR3 here is CASSPLLGTEAFF. CDR3 bases: TGTGCCAGCAGTCCCCTTTTAGGAACAGAAGCTTTCTTT.

The rearrangement uses TRBV29-1 and TRBJ2-1; D is perhaps TRBD1 (6 bases). Deletions cut 2 bases from V and 1 base from J, with 9 bases between. The CDR3 has 14 residues. Per germline, CDR1 SQVTM and CDR2 ANQGSEA. CDR3 in amino acids: CSVETGTSYNEQFF. CDR3 nucleotides: TGCAGCGTTGAAACCGGGACATCCTACAATGAGCAGTTCTTC.

This chain uses TRBV2 with TRBJ2-7; 8 bases map to TRBD1. V trimming: 6 bases; J trimming: 3 bases; junction bases outside the gene matches: 7. The CDR3 is 14 residues long. Germline CDR1 reads SNHLY; CDR2 reads FYNNEI. The CDR3 DNA follows: TGTGCCAGCAGGGTGGGACAGGCTGTCTACGAGCAGTACTTC. Its protein product is CASRVGQAVYEQYF.

The rearrangement joins TRBV28 to TRBJ2-5; either TRBD1 or TRBD2 may supply D (5 bases each). The CDR3 contains 13 residues. Germline V gene lookup returns CDR1 MDHEN and CDR2 SYDVKM. V lost 6 bases and J 2 bases, leaving 10 bases between the germline ends. This CDR3 is CASSPGRQETQYF. CDR3 in DNA: TGTGCCAGCAGCCCGGGACGGCAAGAGACCCAGTACTTC.

The rearrangement uses TRBV21-1 and TRBJ1-2; the D call of TRBD1 is as the table states it, not checked on the DNA. TRBV21-1 counts as a pseudogene. CDR3 length: 15 amino acids. The CDR3 bases are TGTGCCAGCAGCAGGGGGAACAGGGGGCATCATGGCTACACCTTC. Amino acids: CASSRGNRGHHGYTF.

V and J are TRBV11-2 and TRBJ1-1, with TRBD1 as a possible D gene (5 bases). Germline assignment: CDR1 SGHAT and CDR2 FQNNGV. V dropped 3 bases and J dropped 6 bases, with 5 bases sitting between them. The CDR3 consists of 11 residues. The CDR3 bases are TGTGCCAGCAGCTTCAGGGCTGAAGCTTTCTTT. Translating it yields CASSFRAEAFF.

This clone was counted a few times. V is TRBV6-1 and J is TRBJ1-5, with TRBD1 matching over 9 bases. CDR3 size: 13 residues. Germline CDR1 MNHNS, CDR2 SASEGT. Trimming took 10 bases from V and 3 from J; bases not matched to a gene: 4. The CDR3 DNA reads as TGTGCCACCCAACAGGGGGCCAATCAGCCCCAGCATTTT. Translation gives CATQQGANQPQHF.

The V gene is TRBV28, the J gene TRBJ1-6; D not certain. Germline assignment: CDR1 MDHEN and CDR2 SYDVKM. This CDR3 region has 13 residues. V lost 2 bases and J 10 bases, leaving 9 bases between the germline ends. The CDR3 protein is CASSLREESPLHF. CDR3 in DNA: TGTGCCAGCAGTTTAAGGGAGGAATCACCCCTCCACTTT.

The rearrangement uses TRBV6-6 and TRBJ1-5; D is undetermined. Germline loops: CDR1 MNHNY, CDR2 SVGAGI (reference sequence). The ends were cut back, 2 bases at V and 3 bases at J, with 8 bases in the middle. CDR3 length equals 14 residues. The CDR3 loop reads CASSYTGVNQPQHF. In DNA, the CDR3 is TGTGCCAGCAGTTACACGGGAGTCAATCAGCCCCAGCATTTT.

J is TRBJ2-7 and V is TRBV19; 8 nucleotides match TRBD1. CDR3 size: 15 residues. Germline-derived CDR1 and CDR2 are LNHDA and SQIVND (reference sequence). V lost 1 base to trimming and J lost 6 bases; unmatched junction nucleotides: 8. CDR3 in amino acids: CASSIARQGAGEQYF. Written as DNA, the CDR3 is TGTGCCAGTAGTATAGCTCGGCAGGGGGCGGGCGAGCAGTACTTC.

This clone showed up just once. The chain couples TRBV19 to TRBJ2-5; D is possibly TRBD1 (6 bases). Germline assignment: CDR1 LNHDA and CDR2 SQIVND (reference sequence). The CDR3 length is 14 residues. The germline V and J ends were trimmed by 3 bases and 7 bases, with 15 bases remaining between them. The CDR3 nucleotides read TGTGCCAGTAGTATCAGGGGAGCCGGAGGGACCCAGTACTTC. This encodes CASSIRGAGGTQYF. Combining the CDR3 with reference TRBV19 and TRBJ2-5 gives the whole variable domain DGGITQSPKYLFRKEGQNVTLSCEQNLNHDAMYWYRQDPGQGLRLIYYSQIVNDFQKGDIAEGYSVSREKKESFPLTVTSAQKNPTAFYLCASSIRGAGGTQYFGPGTRLLVL.

The gene calls are TRBV21-1 and TRBJ1-1. TRBV21-1 is flagged as a pseudogene. This CDR3 is 19 amino acids long. CDR3 sequence (DNA): TGTGCCAGCAGCAAAAAAGTTCTAGGAAGGGGACTCCTGAACACTGAAGCTTTCTTT. Translating it yields CASSKKVLGRGLLNTEAFF.

V and J are TRBV18 and TRBJ2-7, with 11 bases aligning to TRBD1. Germline V gene sequence: CDR1 KGHSH, CDR2 LQKENI. CDR3 size: 16 residues. With V trimmed by 5 bases and J by 2 bases, 8 bases remained unmatched. CDR3 region: CASSFQGTGGTYEQYF. CDR3 sequence (DNA): TGTGCCAGCTCATTCCAAGGGACAGGGGGTACCTACGAGCAGTACTTC. Variable domain in full (rest from reference TRBV18 and TRBJ2-7): NAGVMQNPRHLVRRRGQEARLRCSPMKGHSHVYWYRQLPEEGLKFMVYLQKENIIDESGMPKERFSAEFPKEGPSILRIQQVVRGDSAAYFCASSFQGTGGTYEQYFGPGTRLTVT.

This chain links TRBV7-2 with TRBJ2-5, with a weak D call TRBD2 (7 bases). The CDR3 loop spans 11 amino acids. The germline V gene has CDR1 SGHTA and CDR2 FQGNSA. Deletions cut 5 bases from V and 10 bases from J, with 11 bases between. CDR3 in amino acids: CASSQGGDQYF. CDR3 DNA sequence: TGTGCCAGCAGCCAAGGGGGGGACCAGTACTTC.

This chain connects TRBV18 to TRBJ2-7; TRBD2 matches 9 bases. The CDR3 is 17 amino acids. CDR1 and CDR2 (germline): KGHSH, LQKENI. J lost 6 bases, V lost 2 bases, and 14 bases had no gene match. Here the CDR3 reads CASSPRGPSGTEGEQYF. The CDR3 nucleotides read TGTGCCAGCTCACCAAGGGGGCCTAGCGGGACGGAAGGCGAGCAGTACTTC.

This chain joins TRBV10-3 and TRBJ2-3, with 9 bases matching TRBD2. J lost 5 bases, V lost 7 bases, and 10 bases had no gene match. The V gene's germline CDR1 is ENHRY and CDR2 SYGVKD. There are 15 residues in the CDR3. The CDR3 spells CAIMAVAGGEDTQYF. CDR3 bases: TGTGCCATCATGGCCGTCGCGGGAGGGGAAGATACGCAGTATTTT.

This chain links TRBV2 with TRBJ1-5; TRBD1 might be the D (5 bases). The CDR3 covers 13 residues. Trimming removed 10 bases from V and 2 bases from J, with 12 bases in between. Germline V gives CDR1 SNHLY, CDR2 FYNNEI. The CDR3 DNA reads as TGTGCCACCACAATGGGGGGCAATCAGCCCCAGCATTTT. This translates into CATTMGGNQPQHF.

V gene TRBV7-2 combines with J gene TRBJ2-1; TRBD2 matches 14 bases. The germline gives CDR1 SGHTA, CDR2 FQGNSA. This CDR3 region has 14 residues. V dropped 5 bases and J dropped 12; count of bases not matched to a gene: 6. The CDR3 region is CASSGRLAGGMQFF. The CDR3 DNA is TGTGCCAGCAGCGGTCGACTAGCGGGAGGGATGCAGTTCTTC.

As concerns this clone: The same CDR3 also results from other DNA sequences found in this sample. The gene calls are TRBV10-3 and TRBJ1-1, with a weak D call TRBD1 (5 bases). The germline V and J ends were trimmed by 3 bases and 4 bases, with 9 bases remaining between them. Germline V gene sequence: CDR1 ENHRY, CDR2 SYGVKD. This CDR3 is built from 13 residues. DNA for the CDR3: TGTGCCATCAGTGAACGGGGGGGCACTGAAGCTTTCTTT. Translating gives CAISERGGTEAFF.

The chain joins TRBV30 to TRBJ2-5, with 11 bases aligning to TRBD2. The V segment lost 0 bases and the J segment 10 bases; nucleotides outside the gene matches: 13. Germline CDR1 is GTSNPN and CDR2 is SVGIG (reference sequence). This CDR3 spans 16 amino acids. The CDR3 loop is CAWSVLGLAGGLGQYF. The CDR3 DNA follows: TGTGCCTGGAGTGTACTAGGGCTAGCGGGAGGCCTCGGCCAGTACTTC.